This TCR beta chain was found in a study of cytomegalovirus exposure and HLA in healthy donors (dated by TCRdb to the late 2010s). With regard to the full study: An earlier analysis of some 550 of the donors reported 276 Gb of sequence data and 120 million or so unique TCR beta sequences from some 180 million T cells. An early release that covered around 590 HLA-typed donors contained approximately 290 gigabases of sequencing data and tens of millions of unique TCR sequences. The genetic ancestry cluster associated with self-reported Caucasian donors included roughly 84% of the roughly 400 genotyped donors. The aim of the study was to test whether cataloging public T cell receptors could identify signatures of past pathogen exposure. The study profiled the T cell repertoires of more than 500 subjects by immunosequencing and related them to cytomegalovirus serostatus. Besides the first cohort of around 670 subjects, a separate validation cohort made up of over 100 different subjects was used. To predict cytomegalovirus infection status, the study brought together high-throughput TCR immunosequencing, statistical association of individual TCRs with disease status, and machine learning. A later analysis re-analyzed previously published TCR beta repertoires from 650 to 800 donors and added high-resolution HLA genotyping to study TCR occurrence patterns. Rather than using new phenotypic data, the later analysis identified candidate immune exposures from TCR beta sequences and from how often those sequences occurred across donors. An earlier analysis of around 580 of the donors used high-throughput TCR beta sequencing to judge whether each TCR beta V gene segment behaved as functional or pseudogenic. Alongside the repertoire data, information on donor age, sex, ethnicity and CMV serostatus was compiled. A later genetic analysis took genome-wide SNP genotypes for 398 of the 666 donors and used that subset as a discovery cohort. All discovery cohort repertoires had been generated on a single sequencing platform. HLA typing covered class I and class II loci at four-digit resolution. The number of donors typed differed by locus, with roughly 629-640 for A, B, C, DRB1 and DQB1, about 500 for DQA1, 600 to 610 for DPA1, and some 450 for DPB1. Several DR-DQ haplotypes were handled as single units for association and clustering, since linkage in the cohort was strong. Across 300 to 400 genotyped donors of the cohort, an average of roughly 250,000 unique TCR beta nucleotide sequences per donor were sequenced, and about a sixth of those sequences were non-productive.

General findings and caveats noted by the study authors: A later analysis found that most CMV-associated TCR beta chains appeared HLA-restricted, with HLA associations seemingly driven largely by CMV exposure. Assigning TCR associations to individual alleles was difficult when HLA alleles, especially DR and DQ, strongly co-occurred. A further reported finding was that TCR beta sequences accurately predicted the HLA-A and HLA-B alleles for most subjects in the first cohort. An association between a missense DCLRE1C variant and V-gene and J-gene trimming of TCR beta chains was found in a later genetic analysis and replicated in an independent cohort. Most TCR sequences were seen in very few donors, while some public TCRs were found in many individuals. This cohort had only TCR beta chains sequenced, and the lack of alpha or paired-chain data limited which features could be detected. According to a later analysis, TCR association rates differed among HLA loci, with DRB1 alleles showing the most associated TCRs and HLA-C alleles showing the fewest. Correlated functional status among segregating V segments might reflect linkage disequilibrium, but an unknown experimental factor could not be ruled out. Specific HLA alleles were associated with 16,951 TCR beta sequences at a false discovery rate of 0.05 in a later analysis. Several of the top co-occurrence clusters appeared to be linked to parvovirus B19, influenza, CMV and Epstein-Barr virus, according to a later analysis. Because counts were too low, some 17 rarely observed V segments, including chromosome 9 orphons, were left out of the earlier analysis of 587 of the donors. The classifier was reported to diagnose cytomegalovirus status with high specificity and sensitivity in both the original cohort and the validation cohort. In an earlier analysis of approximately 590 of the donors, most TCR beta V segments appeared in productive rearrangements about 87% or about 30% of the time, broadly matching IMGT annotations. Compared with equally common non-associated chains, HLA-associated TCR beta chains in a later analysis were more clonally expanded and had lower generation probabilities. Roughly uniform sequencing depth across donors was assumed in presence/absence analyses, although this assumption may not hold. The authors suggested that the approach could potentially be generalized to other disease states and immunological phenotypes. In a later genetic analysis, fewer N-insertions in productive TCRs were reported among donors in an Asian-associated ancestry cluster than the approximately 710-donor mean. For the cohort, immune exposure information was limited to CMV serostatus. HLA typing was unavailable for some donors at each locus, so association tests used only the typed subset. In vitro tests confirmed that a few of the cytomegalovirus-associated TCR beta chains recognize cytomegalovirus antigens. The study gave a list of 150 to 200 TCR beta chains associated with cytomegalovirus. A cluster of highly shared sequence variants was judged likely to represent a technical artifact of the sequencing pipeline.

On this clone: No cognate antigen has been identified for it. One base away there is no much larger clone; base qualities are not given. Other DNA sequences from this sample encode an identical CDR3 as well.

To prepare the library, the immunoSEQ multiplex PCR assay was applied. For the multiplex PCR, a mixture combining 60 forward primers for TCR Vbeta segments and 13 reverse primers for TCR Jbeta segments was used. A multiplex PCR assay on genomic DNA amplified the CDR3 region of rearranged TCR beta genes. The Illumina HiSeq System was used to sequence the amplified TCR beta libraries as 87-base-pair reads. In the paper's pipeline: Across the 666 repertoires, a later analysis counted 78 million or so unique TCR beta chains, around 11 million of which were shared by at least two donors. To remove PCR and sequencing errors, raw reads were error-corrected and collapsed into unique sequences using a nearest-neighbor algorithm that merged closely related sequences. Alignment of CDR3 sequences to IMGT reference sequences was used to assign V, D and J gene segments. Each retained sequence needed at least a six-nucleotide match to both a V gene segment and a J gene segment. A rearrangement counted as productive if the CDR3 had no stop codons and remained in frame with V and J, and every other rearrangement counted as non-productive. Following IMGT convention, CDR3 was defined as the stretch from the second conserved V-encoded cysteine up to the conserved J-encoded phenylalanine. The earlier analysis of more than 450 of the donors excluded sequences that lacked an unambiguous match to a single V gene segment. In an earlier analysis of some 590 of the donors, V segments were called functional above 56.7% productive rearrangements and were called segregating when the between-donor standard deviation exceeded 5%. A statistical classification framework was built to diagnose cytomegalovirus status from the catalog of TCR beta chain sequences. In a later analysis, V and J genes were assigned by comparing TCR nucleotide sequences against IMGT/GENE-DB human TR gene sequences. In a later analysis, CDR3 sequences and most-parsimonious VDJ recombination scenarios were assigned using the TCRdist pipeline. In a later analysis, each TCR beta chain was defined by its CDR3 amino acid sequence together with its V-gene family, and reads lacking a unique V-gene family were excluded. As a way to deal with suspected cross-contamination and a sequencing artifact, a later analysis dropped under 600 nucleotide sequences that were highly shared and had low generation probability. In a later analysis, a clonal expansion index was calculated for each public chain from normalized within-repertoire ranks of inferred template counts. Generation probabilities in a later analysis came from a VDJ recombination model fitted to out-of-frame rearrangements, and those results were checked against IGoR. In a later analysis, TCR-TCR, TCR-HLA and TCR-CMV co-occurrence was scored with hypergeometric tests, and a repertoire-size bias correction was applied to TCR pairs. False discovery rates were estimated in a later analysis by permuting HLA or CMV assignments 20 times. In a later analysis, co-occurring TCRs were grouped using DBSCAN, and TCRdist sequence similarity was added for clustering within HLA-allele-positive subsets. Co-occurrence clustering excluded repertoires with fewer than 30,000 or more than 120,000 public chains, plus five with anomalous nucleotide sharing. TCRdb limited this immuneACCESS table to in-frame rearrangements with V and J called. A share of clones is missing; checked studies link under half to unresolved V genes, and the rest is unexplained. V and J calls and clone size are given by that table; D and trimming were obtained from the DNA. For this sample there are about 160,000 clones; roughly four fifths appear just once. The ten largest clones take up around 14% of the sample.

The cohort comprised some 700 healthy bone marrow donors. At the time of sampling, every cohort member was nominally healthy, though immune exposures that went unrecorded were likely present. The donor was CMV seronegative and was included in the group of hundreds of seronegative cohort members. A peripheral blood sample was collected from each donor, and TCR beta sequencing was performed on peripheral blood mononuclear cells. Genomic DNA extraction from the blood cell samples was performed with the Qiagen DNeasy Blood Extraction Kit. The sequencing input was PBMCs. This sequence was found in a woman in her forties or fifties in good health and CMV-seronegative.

The encoded CDR3 is CAWSVGGYGYTF. The base sequence is TGTGCCTGGAGTGTAGGAGGTTATGGCTACACCTTC. This chain is built from TRBV30 and TRBJ1-2; the D gene identity is not certain. CDR3 length: 12 amino acids, cysteine to phenylalanine. Left in the record is the CDR3 DNA by itself, 36 bases read in frame from the first base. Relative to germline, V is 0 bases shorter and J is 5 bases shorter, with 7 bases between their ends. Per the germline V gene (reference sequence), GTSNPN is the CDR1 and SVGIG is the CDR2.